This entry lists 11 T cell receptor beta chains sequenced from one sample in a study of CD8 T cells in ankylosing spondylitis. TCRdb analysed the 5' RACE reads with MiXCR anew, one entry per CDR3 protein. This table holds 80,000 to 100,000 distinct CDR3 sequences, roughly 8.7% found once. Sequencing used blood, either unsorted or a sorted T cell fraction (not recorded which). These receptors were taken from a male donor with ankylosing spondylitis or in good health (not recorded which).

There are many counts of this clonotype. V and J are TRBV4-3 and TRBJ1-1; no definite D call. Germline assignment: CDR1 LGHNA and CDR2 YSLEER. Trimming took off 2 bases at V and 2 bases at J, with 9 bases between the two ends. The CDR3 contains 14 residues. The CDR3 protein is CASSQSPFNTEAFF. The CDR3 region has the DNA TGCGCCAGCAGCCAATCCCCGTTCAACACTGAAGCTTTCTTT.

This clonotype has at least ten counts. The chain links TRBV4-2 to TRBJ1-3; D is perhaps TRBD1 (5 bases). Germline loops: CDR1 LGHNA, CDR2 YNFKEQ. The CDR3 has 15 residues. Trimming pared 2 bases from V and 7 bases from J, leaving 15 bases between. DNA of the CDR3: TGTGCCAGCAGCCAATCAGGGTCAGGAGGGAACACCATATATTTT. This codes for CASSQSGSGGNTIYF.

The chain links TRBV5-1 to TRBJ1-5, with TRBD1 as a possible D gene (5 bases). Germline CDR1 reads SGHRS; CDR2 reads YFSETQ. Trimming left V 2 bases short and J 4 bases short, with 10 bases between. This CDR3 contains 14 residues. The CDR3 DNA reads TGCGCCAGCAGCTTTGTGGGGGGGAATCAGCCCCAGCATTTT. Translation gives CASSFVGGNQPQHF.

This clonotype was recorded many times. V gene TRBV7-9 combines with J gene TRBJ2-4, with TRBD2 matching over 9 bases. Germline trimming cut 2 bases from V and 8 bases from J; bases unmatched to any gene: 10. From germline, CDR1 is SEHNR and CDR2 FQNEAQ (reference sequence). The CDR3 extends over 16 amino acids. This CDR3 reads CASSLRASGDLDIQYF. In DNA, the CDR3 is TGTGCCAGCAGCTTAAGGGCTAGCGGGGATTTGGACATTCAGTACTTC.

This clonotype was recorded many times. The chain carries TRBV5-1 and TRBJ2-2, with 9 bases aligning to TRBD1. The CDR3 is made up of 19 amino acids. Germline V gene sequence: CDR1 SGHRS, CDR2 YFSETQ. With 4 bases clipped from V and 1 base from J, the junction kept 14 bases outside the gene matches. CDR3 DNA sequence: TGCGCCAGCAGCCCCTATACAGGGGGCCCCTCTATGAACACCGGGGAGCTGTTTTTT. Translation gives CASSPYTGGPSMNTGELFF.

The sample holds many counts of this clonotype. This chain links TRBV10-3 with TRBJ2-1; D is possibly TRBD1 (6 bases). Between the trimmed V and J ends, which lost 6 bases and 4 bases, there was a span of 16 bases. CDR3 length: 15 residues. Germline CDR1 reads ENHRY; CDR2 reads SYGVKD. The DNA of the CDR3 is TGTGCCATCAGGCGAGAGGGGGAGCCGTACAATGAGCAGTTCTTC. Its translation is CAIRREGEPYNEQFF.

This clonotype was detected many times. V is TRBV24-1 and J is TRBJ2-2; 7 bases match TRBD2. V shed 3 bases, J shed 3 bases, and the junction held 6 bases outside the gene matches. The CDR3 totals 16 residues. Germline CDR1 KGHDR, CDR2 SFDVKD. In nucleotides, the CDR3 is TGTGCCACCAGTGATCCCAAGCGGGGACACACCGGGGAGCTGTTTTTT. It specifies CATSDPKRGHTGELFF.

This clonotype was seen many times. V is TRBV6-5 and J is TRBJ2-2, with 9 nucleotides matching TRBD1. The CDR3 length is 16 residues. CDR1 and CDR2 from the germline V gene are MNHEY and SVGAGI. V shed 5 bases, J shed 4 bases, and the junction held 8 bases outside the gene matches. The CDR3 nucleotides read TGTGCCAGCAGTCACACAGGGGGCGGTATCACCGGGGAGCTGTTTTTT. It yields the protein CASSHTGGGITGELFF.

This clonotype was detected ten times or more. The chain couples TRBV20-1 to TRBJ1-1, with D hard to call. Per germline, CDR1 DFQATT and CDR2 SNEGSKA (reference sequence). This CDR3 comprises 14 residues. V lost 3 bases and J 1 base, leaving 12 bases between the germline ends. CDR3 nucleotide sequence: TGCAGTGCTAGGGGCGATGACCGGAACACTGAAGCTTTCTTT. Amino acids: CSARGDDRNTEAFF.

There are many counts of this clonotype. CDR3 sequence (DNA): TGTGCCAGCACCCCAGGGGGACAGGGGAACTATGGCTACACCTTC. Translation: CASTPGGQGNYGYTF. This chain connects TRBV2 to TRBJ1-2; 10 nucleotides line up with TRBD1. After removal of 7 bases from V and 2 bases from J, the junction contained 7 bases not matched to a gene. The CDR3 runs 15 residues. Germline-derived CDR1 and CDR2 are SNHLY and FYNNEI.

The sample holds many counts of this clonotype. The genes are TRBV6-5 and TRBJ2-7; D uncertain. Germline CDR1 and CDR2: MNHEY and SVGAGI. V was cut by 0 bases and J by 2 bases, with 11 bases left in between. There are 15 residues in the CDR3. CDR3 DNA: TGTGCCAGCAGTTACTCGACACTATTGGCCTACGAGCAGTACTTC. As protein: CASSYSTLLAYEQYF.